The present T cell receptor (beta chain) was sequenced within a study of blood T cell repertoires in COVID-19. Study summary: The study drew acute and convalescent COVID-19 samples from the United States, Italy and Spain. T cells, B-cell-depleted T cells, or PBMCs supplied cDNA or gDNA.

This CDR3 is 16 amino acids long. The germline V gene has CDR1 SGDLS and CDR2 YYNGEE. The V end lost 2 bases, the J end lost 7 bases, and 18 bases lay between the germline ends. As originally analysed: From reference gene primer amplification, estimates of nucleated cell counts were derived. Assay used: immunoSEQ multiplex PCR; TCRdb lists only in-frame clones, some missing. D and trimming come from the DNA, and the V and J calls and clone size come from that table. The profile shows about 240,000 clones, more than 75% of them singletons. The material sequenced was peripheral blood. This TCR derives from a woman in her sixties or seventies with active or convalescent COVID-19. The rearrangement joins TRBV9 to TRBJ2-2; possible D gene TRBD2, 7 bases. The CDR3 region has the DNA TGTGCCAGCAGCGTTGTGGGGGGGCAACGTGACGGGGAGCTGTTTTTT. This codes for CASSVVGGQRDGELFF.